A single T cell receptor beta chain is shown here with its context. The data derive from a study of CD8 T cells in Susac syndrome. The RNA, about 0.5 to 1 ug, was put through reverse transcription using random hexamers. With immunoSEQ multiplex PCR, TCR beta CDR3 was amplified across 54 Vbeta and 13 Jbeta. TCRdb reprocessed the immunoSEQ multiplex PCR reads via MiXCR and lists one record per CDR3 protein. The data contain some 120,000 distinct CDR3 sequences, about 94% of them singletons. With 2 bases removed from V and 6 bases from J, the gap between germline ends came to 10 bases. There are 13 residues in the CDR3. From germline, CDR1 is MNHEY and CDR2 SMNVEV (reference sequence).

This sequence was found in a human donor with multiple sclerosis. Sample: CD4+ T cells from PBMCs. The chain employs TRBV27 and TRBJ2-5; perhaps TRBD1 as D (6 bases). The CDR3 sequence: CASSLEGDQTQYF. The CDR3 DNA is TGTGCCAGCAGTTTAGAGGGGGACCAGACCCAGTACTTC.